This T cell receptor beta chain is from a study of T-cell memory formation after mild COVID-19. On the study more broadly: TCR clusters were mostly donor specific. Broader study findings: Clones that contracted from day 15 to 85 had balanced CD4/CD8; later expanders were CD4+ biased.

V lost 5 bases to trimming and J lost 4 bases, with 26 bases between them. Per the germline V gene, CDR1 is SGHTA and CDR2 is FQGNSA. The CDR3 spans 18 residues. In regard to this clonotype: Antigen: not known.

After 5'RACE with constant-segment primers, TCR alpha and TCR beta cDNA libraries carrying sample barcodes and UMIs were obtained. MiXCR, run by TCRdb on the 5' RACE reads, gives a single entry per CDR3 protein. The sample consists of 310,000 or so distinct CDR3 sequences, less than 20% of them appearing once. The sample was PBMCs or a T cell subset sorted from them (not recorded which). The V and J genes are TRBV7-2 and TRBJ1-1, with D perhaps TRBD1 (6 bases). This sequence was found in a man between 18 and 35 years old who had mild COVID-19 (a few samples of this study predate the infection). Cell type and time point are not known. The CDR3 is CASSTIPRFGQGSTEAFF. In nucleotides, the CDR3 is TGTGCCAGCAGCACGATTCCGCGCTTCGGCCAGGGGTCCACTGAAGCTTTCTTT.